The text below deals with one T cell receptor beta chain. What it recognizes is unknown. The source of the sample is a study of cytomegalovirus exposure and HLA in healthy donors. Looking at the study overall: Genetic ancestry analysis placed 81% of the 398 donors that were genotyped in the Caucasian-associated cluster.

Findings and caveats of the study: The classifier, whose performance was assessed in both the original and validation cohorts, reportedly diagnosed cytomegalovirus status with high specificity and sensitivity.

Germline CDR1 and CDR2: MNHEY and SMNVEV (reference sequence). This CDR3 is built from 20 residues. V gave up 4 bases and J gave up 6 bases; unmatched junction bases: 18. Primers for the PCR totalled 60 Vbeta and 13 Jbeta. Assay: immunoSEQ multiplex PCR; the TCRdb copy retains only in-frame clones and omits some. The table includes 170,000 or so clones, about three quarters detected once. The chain combines TRBV27 with TRBJ2-7, with 16 nucleotides matching TRBD2. The clonotype originates from a woman aged 45-65 years in good health and CMV-seropositive. Material: PBMCs. The CDR3: CASSSSSRGLAGGYQREQYF. The CDR3 nucleotides are TGTGCCAGCAGTTCCTCTAGCCGGGGACTAGCGGGAGGGTACCAGCGCGAGCAGTACTTC.